Below are 11 T cell receptor beta chains sequenced from a single sample in a study of immune heterogeneity within non-small cell lung tumors. As template, the study used bulk tumor genomic DNA at about 600 ng per sample. Collection of several biopsies per primary tumor, spaced far apart, took place during surgery. Samples came from untreated patients having curative surgery for newly diagnosed non-small cell lung cancer. Amplifying TCR beta CDR3 involved multiplex PCR carried out with 32 V and 13 J primers. TCRdb used MiXCR to reprocess the multiplex PCR reads, holding one entry per CDR3 protein. The sample holds over 12,000 distinct CDR3 sequences, over 25% seen once. Source material: lung tumor tissue. All receptors come from a man aged 40-50 years with non-small cell lung cancer.

Points on this clonotype: A read error may explain this, as a much larger clone is one base away. This chain connects TRBV15 to TRBJ2-5, with TRBD1 as a possible D gene (5 bases). Deletions cut 4 bases from V and 5 bases from J, with 8 bases between. From germline, CDR1 is LNHNV and CDR2 YYDKDF (reference sequence). The CDR3 runs to 12 residues. In DNA, the CDR3 is TGTGCCACCAGCACACAGGTGGAGACCCAGTACTTC. Its translation is CATSTQVETQYF.

This clonotype was detected ten times or more. J is TRBJ2-2 and V is TRBV9; weak D call: TRBD2 (6 bases). CDR1 and CDR2 (germline): SGDLS, YYNGEE. The CDR3 contains 15 residues. Trimming removed 0 bases from V and 0 bases from J, with 6 bases in between. CDR3 loop: CASSVAGANTGELFF. The DNA of the CDR3 is TGTGCCAGCAGCGTAGCGGGAGCGAACACCGGGGAGCTGTTTTTT.

This clonotype came up many times. This chain joins TRBV19 and TRBJ2-6; 10 nucleotides agree with TRBD2. The CDR3 length is 18 residues. In germline, CDR1 is LNHDA, CDR2 SQIVND (reference sequence). J lost 0 bases, V lost 6 bases, and 8 bases had no gene match. Here the CDR3 DNA reads TGTGCCAGTAGAGGTAGCGGGAGGCCCAGCTCTGGGGCCAACGTCCTGACTTTC. Translation: CASRGSGRPSSGANVLTF.

About this clonotype: This may be a read error: a much more frequent sequence differs by one nucleotide. The chain links TRBV30 to TRBJ1-2; D perhaps matches TRBD1 (5 bases). The CDR3 covers 15 residues. Germline V gene data show CDR1 as GTSNPN and CDR2 as SVGIG (reference sequence). In DNA form, the CDR3 reads TGTGCCTGGAGTAAGTGGGGCCAGGTTAACTATGACTACACCTTC. Translation: CAWSKWGQVNYDYTF.

In regard to this clonotype: This could be a read error, since a much larger clone is one nucleotide away. The genes are TRBV11-3 and TRBJ2-7, with 7 bases that match TRBD1. The CDR3 consists of 14 residues. CDR1 is SGHNT and CDR2 is YENEEA in the germline V gene. The CDR3 bases are TGTTCCAGCAGCCCTCGACAGGGATCGACCGAGCAGTACTTC. It codes for CSSSPRQGSTEQYF. Full variable domain (outside the CDR3, taken from reference TRBV11-3 and TRBJ2-7): EAGVVQSPRYKIIEKKQPVAFWCNPISGHNTLYWYLQNLGQGPELLIRYENEEAVDDSQLPKDRFSAERLKGVDSTLKIQPAELGDSAVYLCSSSPRQGSTEQYFGPGTRLTVT.

In regard to this clonotype: The junction departs from germline at one end; a sequencing error may be responsible. V is TRBV7-2 and J is TRBJ1-6, with D uncertain. The CDR3 runs to 16 residues. CDR1 is SGHTA and CDR2 is FQGNSA in the germline V gene. Here the CDR3 reads CASSLTAQPGNSPLHF. The CDR3 coding sequence is TGTGCCAGCAGCTTAACCGCCCAGCCTGGAAATTCACCACTCCACTTT.

This clonotype has at least ten counts. This chain links TRBV6-2 or TRBV6-3 with TRBJ1-2, with 8 bases aligning to TRBD1. The CDR3 covers 14 residues. Germline V gene data show CDR1 as MNHEY and CDR2 as SVGEGT. V was clipped by 6 bases and J by 5 bases; unmatched bases: 8. CDR3 nucleotide sequence: TGTGCCAGCAGAACTGGGACAGGCCTTTATGGCTACACCTTC. Translating gives CASRTGTGLYGYTF.

This clonotype came up once. In this CDR3 the conserved last residue, phenylalanine or tryptophan, is missing, so a read error is likely. Because the CDR3's place on the DNA is in doubt, the DNA is left out and the CDR3 is given as listed by TCRdb. The chain links TRBV25-1 to TRBJ1-4; TRBD1 is the table's D call and was not checked against the DNA. The CDR3 region is 16 residues in length, termini included. Germline values: CDR1 MGHDK, CDR2 SYGVNS. CDR3 protein: CASSPTGQGSREKPFL.

By frequency in the sample, this clonotype is medium-sized. J is TRBJ2-7 and V is TRBV6-1; 13 bases align to TRBD2. With 9 bases clipped from V and 4 bases from J, the junction kept 12 bases outside the gene matches. Germline CDR1 MNHNS, CDR2 SASEGT. CDR3 size: 16 residues. The CDR3 is CARDRGRTSGSYEQYF. The CDR3 DNA sequence: TGTGCCAGGGACAGGGGCCGGACTAGCGGGAGTTACGAGCAGTACTTC.

This clonotype was recorded at least ten times. The chain joins TRBV5-1 to TRBJ2-6; D perhaps matches TRBD1 (6 bases). Germline V gives CDR1 SGHRS, CDR2 YFSETQ. This CDR3 region has 15 residues. V was cut by 4 bases and J by 4 bases, with 12 bases left in between. The CDR3 coding sequence is TGCGCCAGCAGCCCCGGACAGTCCGGGGCCAACGTCCTGACTTTC. It is translated as CASSPGQSGANVLTF.

This clonotype was counted at least ten times. V usage is TRBV19 and J usage is TRBJ1-5; D is possibly TRBD1 (6 bases). The CDR3 runs to 14 residues. The V and J ends lost 4 bases and 5 bases respectively, with 12 bases between them. Germline CDR1 is LNHDA and CDR2 is SQIVND (reference sequence). The CDR3 nucleotides read TGTGCCAGTAGTACACAGGGTTCGCATCAGCCCCAGCATTTT. Residues: CASSTQGSHQPQHF.